The 3 T cell receptor beta chains presented below share a single source sample, sequenced in a study of technical replicates of blood from a few donors. This table comes from immunoSEQ multiplex PCR, and its TCRdb copy is limited to in-frame clones, with some not included. The sample holds roughly 72,000 clones, approximately 93% seen once. Input material: T cells isolated from PBMCs. Source of these receptors: a human donor in good health.

This chain connects TRBV25-1 to TRBJ2-7; TRBD1 aligns across 8 bases. CDR1 and CDR2 (germline): MGHDK, SYGVNS. V was pared by 9 bases and J by 5 bases, with 9 bases of the junction left unmatched. The CDR3 covers 13 residues. This CDR3 reads CASGQGVYHEQYF. In DNA, the CDR3 is TGTGCCAGTGGACAGGGAGTCTACCACGAGCAGTACTTC.

The rearrangement joins TRBV23-1 to TRBJ2-7; D may be TRBD1 (5 bases). TRBV23-1 is reported as an ORF; its role is uncertain. The CDR3 extends over 12 amino acids. Trimming cost V 1 base and J 5 bases, with 6 bases left between them. The CDR3 nucleotides read TGCGCCAGCAGTCAATTAGGGGACGAGCAGTACTTC. Translating it yields CASSQLGDEQYF.

The V call is TRBV25-1, the J call TRBJ1-1, with D unclear. Trimming pared 7 bases from V and 5 bases from J, leaving 20 bases between. CDR1 is MGHDK and CDR2 is SYGVNS in the germline V gene. The CDR3 sequence is 15 residues long. CDR3 region: CASTETRLEETEAFF. In nucleotides, the CDR3 is TGTGCCAGCACCGAAACACGACTGGAGGAAACTGAAGCTTTCTTT.